The following is a T cell receptor beta chain sequence with its context. What it binds is not known. This may be a read error, as it is one base from a much larger clone. The authors built bulk TCR libraries by previously described methods with listed TCR primers. A single record per CDR3 protein comes from TCRdb applying MiXCR to the PCR reads. This table holds approximately 630,000 distinct CDR3 sequences, about 25% found once. The sample belongs to a study of molecular identifiers for immune sequencing clone quantification. This CDR3 contains 13 residues. V was cut by 3 bases and J by 8 bases, with 13 bases left in between. Study-level points and caveats: Spike-in Jurkat TCR RNA from a single cell reportedly registered among about 1 million naive cells.

Material for sequencing was naive CD8+ T cells from blood, with Jurkat cell RNA spiked in. Subset defined: FACS-sorted CD8+CD4-CCR7+CD45RA+ naive T cells. The clonotype comes from a human donor in good health. Some libraries in this study had Jurkat cell RNA spiked in. V gene TRBV12-3 or TRBV12-4 combines with J gene TRBJ1-1; D remains ambiguous. CDR3 in amino acids: CASSFGPMSEAFF. The CDR3 DNA reads as TGTGCCAGCAGTTTTGGCCCCATGAGCGAAGCTTTCTTT.